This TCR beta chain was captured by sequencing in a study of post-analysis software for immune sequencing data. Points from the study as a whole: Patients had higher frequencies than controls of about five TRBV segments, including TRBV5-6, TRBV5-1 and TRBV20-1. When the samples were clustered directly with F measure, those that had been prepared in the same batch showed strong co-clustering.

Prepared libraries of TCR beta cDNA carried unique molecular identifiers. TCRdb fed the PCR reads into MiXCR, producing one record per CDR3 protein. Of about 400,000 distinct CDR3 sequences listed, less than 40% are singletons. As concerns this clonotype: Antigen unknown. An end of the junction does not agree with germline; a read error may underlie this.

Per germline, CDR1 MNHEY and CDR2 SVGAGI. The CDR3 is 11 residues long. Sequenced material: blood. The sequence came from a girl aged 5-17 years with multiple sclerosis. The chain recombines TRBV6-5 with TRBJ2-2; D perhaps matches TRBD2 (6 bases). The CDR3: CASREGGKLFF. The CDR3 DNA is TGTGCCAGCAGGGAGGGCGGGAAGCTGTTTTTT.